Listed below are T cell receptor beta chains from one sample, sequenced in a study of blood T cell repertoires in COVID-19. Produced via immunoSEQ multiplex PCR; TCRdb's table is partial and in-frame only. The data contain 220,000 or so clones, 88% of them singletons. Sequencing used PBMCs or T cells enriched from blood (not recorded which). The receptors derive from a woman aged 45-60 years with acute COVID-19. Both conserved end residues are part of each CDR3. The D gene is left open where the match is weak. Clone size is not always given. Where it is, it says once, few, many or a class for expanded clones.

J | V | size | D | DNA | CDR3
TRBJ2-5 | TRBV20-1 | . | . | TGCAGTGCGACACCACGAGAGACCCAGTACTTC | CSATPRETQYF
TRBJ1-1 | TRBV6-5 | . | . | TGTGCCAGCAGTTTGGGGGGAGGGACTGAAGCTTTCTTT | CASSLGGGTEAFF
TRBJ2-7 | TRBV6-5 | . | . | TGTGCCAGCAGTCCCCTAGACGGACTAACCCGGTACTTC | CASSPLDGLTRYF
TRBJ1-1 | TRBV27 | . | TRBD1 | TGTGCCAGCAGTTTGCCTTGGACAGGGGAAGCTTTCTTT | CASSLPWTGEAFF
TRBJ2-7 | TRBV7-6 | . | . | TGTGCCAGCAGCTTAGATGAGGGGGCCTACGAGCAGTACTTC | CASSLDEGAYEQYF
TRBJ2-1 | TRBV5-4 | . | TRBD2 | TGTGCCAGCAGCTTCGGAGGGACTAGCGGCTTACTGCCTTACAATGAGCAGTTCTTC | CASSFGGTSGLLPYNEQFF
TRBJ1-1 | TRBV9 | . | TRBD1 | TGTGCCAGCAGCGGAGGACAGGTGAACACTGAAGCTTTCTTT | CASSGGQVNTEAFF
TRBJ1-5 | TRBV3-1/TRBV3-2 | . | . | TGTGCCAGCAGCGGCACAGGCGGTTTTCATCAGCCCCAGCATTTT | CASSGTGGFHQPQHF
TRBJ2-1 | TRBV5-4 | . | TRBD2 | TGTGCCAGCAGCTCCCGGACTAGCGGGAGGGTAAATGAGCAGTTCTTC | CASSSRTSGRVNEQFF
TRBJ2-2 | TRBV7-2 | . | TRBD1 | TGTGCCAGCAGCTTAGGGCAGGCCGGGACAGGGGGCCGAGGGGAGCTGTTTTTT | CASSLGQAGTGGRGELFF
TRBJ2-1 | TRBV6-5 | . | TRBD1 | TGTGCCAGCAGTCTCTTTCAGGGGGTGCGCAATGAGCAGTTCTTC | CASSLFQGVRNEQFF
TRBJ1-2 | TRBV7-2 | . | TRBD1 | TGTGCCAGCAGCTGGTCCGGGACAGGGGGCGGAAGGGGCTACACCTTC | CASSWSGTGGGRGYTF
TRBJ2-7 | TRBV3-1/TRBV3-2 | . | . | TGTGCCAGCAGCCAAGAGGGTCGGGAGAATTCCCACGAGCAGTACTTC | CASSQEGRENSHEQYF
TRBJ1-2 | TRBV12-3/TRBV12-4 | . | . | TGTGCCAGCAGCGACAGCTATGGCTACACCTTC | CASSDSYGYTF
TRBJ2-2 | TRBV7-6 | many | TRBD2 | TGTGCCAGCAGCTTAGAGGCTAGCGGGAGTTTCGCCGGGGAGCTGTTTTTT | CASSLEASGSFAGELFF
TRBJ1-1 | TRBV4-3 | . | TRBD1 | TGCGCCAGCAGCCAAGACAGGACAGGGGTTTCTGAAGCTTTCTTT | CASSQDRTGVSEAFF
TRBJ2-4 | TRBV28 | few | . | TGTGCCAGCAGTTTGGGGAGGAGCAGAGGGGTGAACATTCAGTACTTC | CASSLGRSRGVNIQYF
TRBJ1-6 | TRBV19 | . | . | TGTGCCAGTAGTATAGAAGGAGGGCCCCTCCACTTT | CASSIEGGPLHF
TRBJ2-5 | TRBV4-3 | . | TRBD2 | TGCGCCAGCAGCCAAGCAACTAGCGGGAGGGTTGGGGAGACCCAGTACTTC | CASSQATSGRVGETQYF
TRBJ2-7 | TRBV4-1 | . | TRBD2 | TGCGCCAGCAGCCAAACGACTAGCGGGCCCTACGAGCAGTACTTC | CASSQTTSGPYEQYF
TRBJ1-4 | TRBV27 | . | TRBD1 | TGTGCCAGCAGGAGACAGGGAGGTAATGAAAAACTGTTTTTT | CASRRQGGNEKLFF
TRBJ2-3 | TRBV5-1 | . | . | TGCGCCAGCAGCTTGGGGACTCCTAGCACAGATACGCAGTATTTT | CASSLGTPSTDTQYF
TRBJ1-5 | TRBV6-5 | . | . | TGTGCCAGCAGTCAACAGATAAATCAGCCCCAGCATTTT | CASSQQINQPQHF
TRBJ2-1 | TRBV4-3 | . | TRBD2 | TGCGCCAGCAGCCAATCGGGGGAGGGCCCCTACAATGAGCAGTTCTTC | CASSQSGEGPYNEQFF
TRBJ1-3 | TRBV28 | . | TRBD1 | TGTGCCAGTCTTCCCGGGACAGTCTCTGGAAACACCATATATTTT | CASLPGTVSGNTIYF
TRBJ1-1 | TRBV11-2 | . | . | TGTGCCAGCAGCTCGAATCTCGGTGAAGCTTTCTTT | CASSSNLGEAFF
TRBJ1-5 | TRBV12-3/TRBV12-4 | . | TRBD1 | TGTGCCAGCAGCTACAGGGGGAATCAGCCCCAGCATTTT | CASSYRGNQPQHF
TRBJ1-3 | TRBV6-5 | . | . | TGTGCCAGCAGTACCTTCGTGGGCGCTGGAAACACCATATATTTT | CASSTFVGAGNTIYF
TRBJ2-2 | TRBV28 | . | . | TGTGCCAGCAGTTTACGGTCCATCACCGGGGAGCTGTTTTTT | CASSLRSITGELFF
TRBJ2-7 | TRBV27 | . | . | TGTGCCAGCAGTTCCTTACGACTAGTCTCCTACGAGCAGTACTTC | CASSSLRLVSYEQYF
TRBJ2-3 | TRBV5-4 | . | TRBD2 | TGTGCCAGCAGTGTAGCGGGCCTCGCCGATACGCAGTATTTT | CASSVAGLADTQYF
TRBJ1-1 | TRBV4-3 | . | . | TGCGCCAGCAGCCAAGAAACCCGGGGTTCAGCTTTCTTT | CASSQETRGSAFF
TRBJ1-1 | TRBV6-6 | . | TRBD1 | TGTGCCAGCAGTTACAAAGGACAGGAATCAGGGGCTTTCTTT | CASSYKGQESGAFF
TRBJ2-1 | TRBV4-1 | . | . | TGCGCCAGCAGCCAACAGGGTATATTCATAGATGAGCAGTTCTTC | CASSQQGIFIDEQFF
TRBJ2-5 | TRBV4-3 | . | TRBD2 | TGCGCCAGCAGCCAAGGCCCGGGACTAGCGGGACAAACCCCGGGGGAGCAAGAGACCCAGTACTTC | CASSQGPGLAGQTPGEQETQYF
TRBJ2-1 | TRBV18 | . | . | TGTGCCAGCTCACCAGGGGGCTGGTCGTCCGTACACAATGAGCAGTTCTTC | CASSPGGWSSVHNEQFF
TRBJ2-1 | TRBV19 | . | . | TGTGCCAGTAGCCGCCTGGCGGGTAGCTCCTACAATGAGCAGTTCTTC | CASSRLAGSSYNEQFF
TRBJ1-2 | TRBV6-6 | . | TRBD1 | TGTGCCAGCAGCCCCGGACAGGGGGCGAACTATGGCTACACCTTC | CASSPGQGANYGYTF
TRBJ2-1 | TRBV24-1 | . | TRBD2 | TGTGCCACCAGTGATCCAGGACTAGCGGGGGTTCGGAGTGAGCAGTTCTTC | CATSDPGLAGVRSEQFF
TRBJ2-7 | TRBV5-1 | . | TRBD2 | TGCGCCAGCAGCTCGGGGGGTGCAGGGCACGAGCAGTACTTC | CASSSGGAGHEQYF
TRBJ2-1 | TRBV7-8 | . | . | TGTGCCAGCAGCTTAGTTCCCAGGCGGGACCCATACAATGAGCAGTTCTTC | CASSLVPRRDPYNEQFF
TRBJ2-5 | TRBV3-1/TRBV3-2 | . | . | TGTGCCAGCAGCCAAGAATCGAAGGGCGGGTCCAGAAAGAAGACCCAGTACTTC | CASSQESKGGSRKKTQYF
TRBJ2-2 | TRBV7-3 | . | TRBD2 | TGTGCCAGCAGCTCTGGACTAGCGGGAGGGGGTACCGGGGAGCTGTTTTTT | CASSSGLAGGGTGELFF
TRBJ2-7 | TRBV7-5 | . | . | TGTGTCAGAAGCGGACGGACCAGGGTCTACGAGCAGTACTTC | CVRSGRTRVYEQYF
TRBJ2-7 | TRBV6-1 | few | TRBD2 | TGTGCCAGCAGTGAGCGGGAGCAAACCTACGAGCAGTACTTC | CASSEREQTYEQYF
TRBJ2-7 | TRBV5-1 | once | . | TGCGCCAGCCGCGACACTAGGGTCTACGAGCAGTACTTC | CASRDTRVYEQYF
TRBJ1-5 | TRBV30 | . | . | TGTGCCTGGAGTGTCCCGACAGATAGCAATCAGCCCCAGCATTTT | CAWSVPTDSNQPQHF
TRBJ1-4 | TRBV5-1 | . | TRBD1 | TGCGCCAGCAGCGCTCGGACAGGGGAAGAAAAACTGTTTTTT | CASSARTGEEKLFF
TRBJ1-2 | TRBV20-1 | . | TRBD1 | TGCAGTGCTAGTCGATTGGGACAGGCCTATGGCTACACCTTC | CSASRLGQAYGYTF
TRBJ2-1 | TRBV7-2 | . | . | TGTGCCAGCAGCCCCACAGACCGCTCCTACAATGAGCAGTTCTTC | CASSPTDRSYNEQFF